This T cell receptor (beta chain) was captured in a study of blood T cell repertoires in COVID-19. Across the study: In each case, the material was cDNA or gDNA derived from T cells, B-cell-depleted T cells, or PBMCs.

Per the authors' pipeline: Amplification with reference gene primers provided the estimates of nucleated cell counts. Clones were sequenced by immunoSEQ multiplex PCR, and TCRdb holds only the in-frame ones, with some missing. The DNA gave D and trimming, while V, J and clone size come from that table. The sample carries roughly 100,000 clones, around 81% recorded once. Germline CDR1 and CDR2: DFQATT and SNEGSKA (reference sequence). Germline trimming cut 3 bases from V and 2 bases from J; bases unmatched to any gene: 2. This CDR3 region has 14 residues. The chain employs TRBV20-1 and TRBJ1-5; 9 nucleotides line up with TRBD1. Specimen: peripheral blood. The clonotype originates from a man older than 75 with COVID-19, enrolled during active disease. Here the CDR3 reads CSASRQGGNQPQHF. As DNA, the CDR3 is TGCAGTGCTAGTAGACAGGGGGGCAATCAGCCCCAGCATTTT.